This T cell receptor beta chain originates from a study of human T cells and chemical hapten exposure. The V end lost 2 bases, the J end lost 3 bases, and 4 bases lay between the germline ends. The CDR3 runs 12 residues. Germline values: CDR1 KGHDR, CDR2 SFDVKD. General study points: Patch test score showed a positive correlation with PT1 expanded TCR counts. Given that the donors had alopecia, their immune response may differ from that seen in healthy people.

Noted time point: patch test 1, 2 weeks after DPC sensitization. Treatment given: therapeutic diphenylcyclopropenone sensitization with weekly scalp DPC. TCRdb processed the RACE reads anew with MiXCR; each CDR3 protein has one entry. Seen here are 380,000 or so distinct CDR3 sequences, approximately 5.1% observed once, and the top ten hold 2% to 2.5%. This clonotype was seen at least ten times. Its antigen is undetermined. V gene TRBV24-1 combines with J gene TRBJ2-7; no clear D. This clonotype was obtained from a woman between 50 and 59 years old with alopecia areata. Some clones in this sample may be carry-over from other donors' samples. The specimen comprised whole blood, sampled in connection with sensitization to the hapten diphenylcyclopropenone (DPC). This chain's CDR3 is CATSDSDYEQYF. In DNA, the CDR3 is TGTGCCACCAGTGATTCCGACTACGAGCAGTACTTC.